Here is one T cell receptor (beta chain) with its context. Its antigen is unknown. A single record per CDR3 protein comes from TCRdb applying MiXCR to the RT-PCR reads. The table has around 850,000 distinct CDR3 sequences, approximately 17% seen once; the top ten hold approximately 10%. This entry is derived from a study of response to subunit inactivated influenza vaccine. Study-level points and caveats: Each seasonal flu vaccination may recruit only limited new T cells, authors suggested.

The sequences come from PBMCs from blood, collected approximately 5 days after vaccination. The sequence derives from a man over 45 who received an inactivated influenza vaccine.

The CDR3 region is CSSGRRSDEKLFF. The CDR3 nucleotides are TGCAGTTCGGGAAGGCGGTCGGATGAAAAACTGTTTTTT. The rearrangement uses TRBV20-1 and TRBJ1-4, with unresolved D. V lost 8 bases and J 6 bases, leaving 16 bases between the germline ends. CDR1 DFQATT and CDR2 SNEGSKA come from the germline V gene (reference sequence). The CDR3 has 13 amino acids.